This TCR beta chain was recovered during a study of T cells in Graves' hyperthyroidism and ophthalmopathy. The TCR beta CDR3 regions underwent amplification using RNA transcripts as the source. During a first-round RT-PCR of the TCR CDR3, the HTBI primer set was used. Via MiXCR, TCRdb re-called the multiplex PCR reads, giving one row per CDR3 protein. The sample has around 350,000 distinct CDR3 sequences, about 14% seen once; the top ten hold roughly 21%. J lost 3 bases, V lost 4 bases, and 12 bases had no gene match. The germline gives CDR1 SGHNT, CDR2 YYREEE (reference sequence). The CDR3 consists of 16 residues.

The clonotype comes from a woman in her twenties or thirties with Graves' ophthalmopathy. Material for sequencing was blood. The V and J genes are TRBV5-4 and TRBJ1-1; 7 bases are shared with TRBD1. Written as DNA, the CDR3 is TGTGCCAGCAGCCCATCCCCGACAGGGAATGACACTGAAGCTTTCTTT. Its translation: CASSPSPTGNDTEAFF.